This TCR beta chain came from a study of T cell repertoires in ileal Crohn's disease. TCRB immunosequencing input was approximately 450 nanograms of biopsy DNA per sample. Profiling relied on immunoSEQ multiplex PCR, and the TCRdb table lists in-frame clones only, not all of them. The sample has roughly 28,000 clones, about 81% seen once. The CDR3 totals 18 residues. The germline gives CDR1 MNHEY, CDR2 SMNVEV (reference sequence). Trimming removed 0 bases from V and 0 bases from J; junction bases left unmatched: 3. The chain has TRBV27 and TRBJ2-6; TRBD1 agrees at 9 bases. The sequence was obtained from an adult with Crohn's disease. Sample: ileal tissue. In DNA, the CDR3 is TGTGCCAGCAGTTTATCACGACAGGGGGGCTCTGGGGCCAACGTCCTGACTTTC. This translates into CASSLSRQGGSGANVLTF.